The T cell receptor beta chain under discussion was sequenced for a study of cytomegalovirus exposure and HLA in healthy donors. PCR amplification relied on 60 Vbeta primers (plus 13 Jbeta primers). The method was immunoSEQ multiplex PCR; TCRdb's version includes in-frame clones alone and lacks a portion of them. The sample has about 150,000 clones; about 77% are singletons. Trimming stripped 4 bases from V and 0 bases from J, with 11 bases between. The germline CDR1 and CDR2 sequences are SGHRS and YFSETQ. The CDR3 is 15 residues long. The TCR comes from a male donor in good health and CMV-seronegative. The V call is TRBV5-1, the J call TRBJ1-3, with D possibly matching TRBD1 (5 bases). Material for sequencing was PBMCs. The CDR3 nucleotides are TGCGCCAGCAGCAGGACACCGGACTCTGGAAACACCATATATTTT. Protein sequence: CASSRTPDSGNTIYF.